Presented here are 14 T cell receptor beta chains from one specimen sequenced in a study of blood T cell repertoires in COVID-19. Repertoires were generated with immunoSEQ multiplex PCR, while TCRdb's copy carries only in-frame clones and drops some. In the table there are a few hundred thousand clones, 80% to 90% of which are singletons. The sample taken for sequencing was PBMCs or T cells enriched from blood (not recorded which). These receptors were taken from a young man who had recovered from COVID-19.

This clone was detected only once. The chain has TRBV30 and TRBJ1-5; maybe TRBD1 (5 bases). The CDR3 covers 14 residues. Trimming took 0 bases from V and 2 from J, leaving 8 bases between them. Germline loops: CDR1 GTSNPN, CDR2 SVGIG (reference sequence). The CDR3 DNA is TGTGCCTGGAGTGTAGGGGTGGGCAATCAGCCCCAGCATTTT. It yields the protein CAWSVGVGNQPQHF.

The rearrangement joins TRBV7-8 to TRBJ1-2; tentative D call: TRBD1 (5 bases). The CDR3 consists of 15 residues. The V end lost 0 bases, the J end lost 4 bases, and 12 bases lay between the germline ends. CDR1 and CDR2 (germline): SGHVS, FQNEAQ. The CDR3 nucleotides are TGTGCCAGCAGCTTAGCGCCAGGGCCAGTCTATGGCTACACCTTC. Translation gives CASSLAPGPVYGYTF.

This chain links TRBV5-1 with TRBJ2-3; 7 bases line up with TRBD2. Germline V CDR1 and CDR2: SGHRS, YFSETQ. There are 14 residues in the CDR3. Trimming removed 4 bases from V and 6 bases from J; junction bases left unmatched: 8. The CDR3 DNA reads as TGCGCCAGCAGCCGGAGGGGAGGGATGGATACGCAGTATTTT. Translated, it gives CASSRRGGMDTQYF.

V gene TRBV29-1 combines with J gene TRBJ1-2; possible D gene TRBD1, 6 bases. V was pared by 6 bases and J by 2 bases, with 19 bases between. From germline, CDR1 is SQVTM and CDR2 ANQGSEA. This CDR3 is 15 amino acids long. CDR3: CSVDKDRPANYGYTF. CDR3 DNA sequence: TGCAGCGTCGACAAGGACAGACCCGCCAACTATGGCTACACCTTC.

This clone was seen a few times. The rearrangement uses TRBV2 and TRBJ1-1; D possibly corresponds to TRBD1 (6 bases). The CDR3 contains 14 residues. Germline CDR1 is SNHLY and CDR2 is FYNNEI. V lost 5 bases, J lost 1 base, and 11 bases lay in between. The CDR3 region has the DNA TGTGCCAGCAGTCCACAGGGAGCGAACACTGAAGCTTTCTTT. Amino acid sequence: CASSPQGANTEAFF.

J is TRBJ2-3 and V is TRBV9, with 12 bases identical to TRBD2. V dropped 2 bases and J dropped 1; count of bases not matched to a gene: 11. Germline CDR1 reads SGDLS; CDR2 reads YYNGEE. The CDR3 consists of 19 residues. CDR3 in amino acids: CASSVGLAGRGGGTDTQYF. CDR3 DNA: TGTGCCAGCAGCGTGGGACTAGCGGGCCGGGGGGGTGGCACAGATACGCAGTATTTT.

To note about this clone: Different DNA sequences within this sample yield the same CDR3. The V call is TRBV3-1 (or the pseudogene TRBV3-2), the J call TRBJ1-3, with a possible D match to TRBD1 (5 bases). In germline, CDR1 is LGHDT, CDR2 YNNKEL (reference sequence). The V end lost 4 bases, the J end lost 0 bases, and 7 bases lay between the germline ends. The CDR3 totals 14 residues. The CDR3 nucleotides read TGTGCCAGCAGCCCAGACAGCTCTGGAAACACCATATATTTT. It is translated as CASSPDSSGNTIYF.

The chain joins TRBV7-6 to TRBJ1-2; no definite D call. The CDR3 covers 12 residues. The germline gives CDR1 SGHVS, CDR2 FNYEAQ. The V and J ends lost 1 base and 6 bases respectively, with 6 bases between them. CDR3 amino acids: CASSLGGDGYTF. CDR3 sequence (DNA): TGTGCCAGCAGCTTAGGCGGGGATGGCTACACCTTC.

The chain combines TRBV7-2 with TRBJ1-5; 9 bases align to TRBD1. Unmatched junction bases numbered 6, after V lost 5 bases and J lost 10 bases. The CDR3 length is 13 residues. From germline, CDR1 is SGHTA and CDR2 FQGNSA. The CDR3 DNA follows: TGTGCCAGCAGCGCAAACAGGGGGCTACCCCAGCATTTT. This codes for CASSANRGLPQHF.

The chain has TRBV13 and TRBJ2-1; D might be TRBD2 (5 bases). Trimming took off 3 bases at V and 7 bases at J, with 16 bases between the two ends. Germline V CDR1 and CDR2: PRHDT, FYEKMQ (reference sequence). CDR3 length: 15 residues. CDR3 loop: CASSLKGSYVNEQFF. The CDR3 region has the DNA TGTGCCAGCAGCTTGAAAGGGAGTTATGTAAATGAGCAGTTCTTC.

The CDR3 is CASSVVSGGDEAFF. In DNA form, the CDR3 reads TGTGCCAGCAGCGTAGTGTCAGGAGGGGATGAAGCTTTCTTT. V usage is TRBV9 and J usage is TRBJ1-1; possibly TRBD1 for D (5 bases). This CDR3 contains 14 residues. V lost 0 bases and J lost 7, with 13 bases in between. Germline values: CDR1 SGDLS, CDR2 YYNGEE.

CDR3 amino acids: CASSHSDEQYF. The CDR3 DNA follows: TGTGCCAGCAGCCACAGTGACGAGCAGTACTTC. This chain links TRBV3-1 (or the pseudogene TRBV3-2) with TRBJ2-7; the D is unclear. This CDR3 contains 11 residues. Germline CDR1 and CDR2: LGHDT and YNNKEL (reference sequence). V dropped 3 bases and J dropped 5 bases, with 5 bases sitting between them.

The rearrangement uses TRBV4-1 and TRBJ2-1, with D tentatively TRBD2 (6 bases). V gave up 4 bases and J gave up 4 bases, with 11 bases separating them. CDR3 length: 14 amino acids. Germline V gene data show CDR1 as MGHRA and CDR2 as YSYEKL. CDR3 sequence (DNA): TGCGCCAGCAGCCGGGGACTTTTATACAATGAGCAGTTCTTC. It is translated as CASSRGLLYNEQFF.

This rearrangement joins TRBV5-6 to TRBJ1-2, with TRBD1 matching 11 bases. V lost 7 bases, J lost 4 bases, and 15 bases stayed unmatched. The CDR3 runs 17 residues. The germline V gene encodes CDR1 SGHDT and CDR2 YYEEEE. CDR3 nucleotide sequence: TGTGCCAGCCTGTCGAGGACAGGGGGCAGCGGGGTCTATGGCTACACCTTC. This gives the protein CASLSRTGGSGVYGYTF.